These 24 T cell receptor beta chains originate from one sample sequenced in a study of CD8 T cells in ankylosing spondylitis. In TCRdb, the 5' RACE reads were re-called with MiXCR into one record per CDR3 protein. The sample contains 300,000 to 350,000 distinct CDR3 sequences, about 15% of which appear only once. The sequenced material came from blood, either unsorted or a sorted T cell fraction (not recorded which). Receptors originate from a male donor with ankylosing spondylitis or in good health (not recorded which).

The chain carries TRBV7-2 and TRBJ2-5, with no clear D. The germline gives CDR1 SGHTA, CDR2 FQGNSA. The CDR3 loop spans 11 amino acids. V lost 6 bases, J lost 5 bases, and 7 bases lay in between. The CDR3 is CASRKSETQYF. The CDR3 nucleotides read TGTGCCAGCAGAAAAAGCGAGACCCAGTACTTC.

For the CDR3, the DNA is TGTGCCAGCAGTGATTGGACCCACTCTGGGGCCAACGTCCTGACTTTC. Encoded protein: CASSDWTHSGANVLTF. The V gene is TRBV25-1, the J gene TRBJ2-6; D remains unclear. Germline V lookup: CDR1 MGHDK, CDR2 SYGVNS. Deletions cut 3 bases from V and 0 bases from J, with 9 bases between. The CDR3 is made up of 16 amino acids.

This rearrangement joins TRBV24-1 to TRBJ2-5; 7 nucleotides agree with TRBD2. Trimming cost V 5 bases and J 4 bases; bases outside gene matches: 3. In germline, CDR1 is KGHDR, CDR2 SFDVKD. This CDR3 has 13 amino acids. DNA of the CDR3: TGTGCCACCAGTGGCGGGGGAGGAGAGACCCAGTACTTC. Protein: CATSGGGGETQYF.

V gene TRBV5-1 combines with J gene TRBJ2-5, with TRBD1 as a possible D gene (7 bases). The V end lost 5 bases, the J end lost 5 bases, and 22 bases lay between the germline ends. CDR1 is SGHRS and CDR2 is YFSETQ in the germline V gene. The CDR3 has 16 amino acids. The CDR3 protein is CASSISGTAGRETQYF. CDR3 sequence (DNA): TGCGCCAGCAGTATTTCCGGGACAGCGGGTCGGGAGACCCAGTACTTC.

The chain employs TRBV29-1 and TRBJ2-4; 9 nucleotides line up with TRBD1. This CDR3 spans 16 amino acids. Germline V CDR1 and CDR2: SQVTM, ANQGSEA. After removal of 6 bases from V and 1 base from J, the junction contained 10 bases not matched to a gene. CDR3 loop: CSVVGDRVLAKNIQYF. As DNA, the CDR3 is TGCAGCGTCGTTGGGGACAGGGTATTGGCCAAAAACATTCAGTACTTC.

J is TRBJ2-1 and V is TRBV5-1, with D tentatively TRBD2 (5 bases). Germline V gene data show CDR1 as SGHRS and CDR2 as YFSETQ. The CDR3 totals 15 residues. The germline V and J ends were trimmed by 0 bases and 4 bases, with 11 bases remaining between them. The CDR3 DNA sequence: TGCGCCAGCAGCTTGGACGGGGAAGGGTACAATGAGCAGTTCTTC. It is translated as CASSLDGEGYNEQFF.

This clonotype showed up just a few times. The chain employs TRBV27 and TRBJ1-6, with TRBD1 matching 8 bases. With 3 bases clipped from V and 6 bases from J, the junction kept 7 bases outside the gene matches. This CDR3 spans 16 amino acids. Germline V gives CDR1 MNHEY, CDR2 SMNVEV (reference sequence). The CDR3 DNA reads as TGTGCCAGCAGTTTCATGGACAGGGCCCCTAATTCACCCCTCCACTTT. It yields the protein CASSFMDRAPNSPLHF.

This CDR3 is CASSLAGTGWGTDTQYF. The CDR3 DNA sequence: TGTGCCAGCAGCTTAGCGGGGACAGGGTGGGGCACAGATACGCAGTATTTT. This chain uses TRBV7-9 with TRBJ2-3; TRBD1 matches at 9 bases. Germline V CDR1 and CDR2: SEHNR, FQNEAQ (reference sequence). The CDR3 has 17 amino acids. Unmatched junction bases numbered 5, after V lost 0 bases and J lost 1 base.

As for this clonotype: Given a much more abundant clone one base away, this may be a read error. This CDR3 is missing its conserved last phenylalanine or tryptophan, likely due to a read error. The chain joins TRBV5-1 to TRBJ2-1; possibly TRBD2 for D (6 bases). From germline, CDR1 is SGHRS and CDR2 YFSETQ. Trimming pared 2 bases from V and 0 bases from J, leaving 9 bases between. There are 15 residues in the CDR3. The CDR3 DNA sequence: TGCGCCAGCAGCTTAGGAGGGAACTCCTACAATGAGCAGTTCTTG. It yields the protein CASSLGGNSYNEQFL.

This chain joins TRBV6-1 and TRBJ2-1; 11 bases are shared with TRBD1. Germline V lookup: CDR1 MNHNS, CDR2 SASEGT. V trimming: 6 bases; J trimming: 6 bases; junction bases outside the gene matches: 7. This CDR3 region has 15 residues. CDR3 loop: CASRPGQGAVNEQFF. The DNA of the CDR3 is TGTGCCAGCAGGCCTGGACAGGGGGCGGTCAATGAGCAGTTCTTC.

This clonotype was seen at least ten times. DNA of the CDR3: TGTGCCAGCAGCCCTATTGAAGGAAGCCTGAGTCGAAAACTGTTTTTT. The encoded protein is CASSPIEGSLSRKLFF. The chain recombines TRBV7-2 with TRBJ1-4; D call uncertain. The V gene's germline CDR1 is SGHTA and CDR2 FQGNSA. This CDR3 is 16 amino acids long. The V gene lost 5 bases and the J gene lost 10 bases, with 23 bases spanning the gap.

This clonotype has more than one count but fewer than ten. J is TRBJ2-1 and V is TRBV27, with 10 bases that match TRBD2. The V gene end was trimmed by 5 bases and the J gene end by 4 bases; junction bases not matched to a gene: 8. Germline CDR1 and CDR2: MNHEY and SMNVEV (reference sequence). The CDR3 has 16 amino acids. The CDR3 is CASSPLAGVGYNEQFF. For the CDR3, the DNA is TGTGCCAGCAGTCCCCTAGCGGGAGTAGGGTACAATGAGCAGTTCTTC.

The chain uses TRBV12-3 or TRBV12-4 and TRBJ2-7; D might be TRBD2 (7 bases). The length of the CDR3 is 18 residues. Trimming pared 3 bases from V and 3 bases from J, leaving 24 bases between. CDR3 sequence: CASSLGGGPKLRFYEQYF. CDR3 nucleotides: TGTGCCAGCAGTTTGGGGGGGGGCCCTAAACTCCGGTTCTACGAGCAGTACTTC.

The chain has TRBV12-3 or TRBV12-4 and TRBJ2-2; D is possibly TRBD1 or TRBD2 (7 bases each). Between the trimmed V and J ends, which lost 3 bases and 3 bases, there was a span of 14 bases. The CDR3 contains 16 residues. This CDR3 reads CASSLGEGAHTGELFF. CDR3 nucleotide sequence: TGTGCCAGCAGTTTGGGGGAGGGGGCCCACACCGGGGAGCTGTTTTTT.

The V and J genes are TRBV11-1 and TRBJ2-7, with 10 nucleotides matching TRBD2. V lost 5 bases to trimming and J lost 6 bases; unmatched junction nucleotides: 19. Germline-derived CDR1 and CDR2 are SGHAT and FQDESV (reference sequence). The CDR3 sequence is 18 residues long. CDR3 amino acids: CASSIVRFSGRPWFEQYF. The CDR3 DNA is TGTGCCAGCAGCATAGTCCGGTTTAGCGGGAGGCCCTGGTTCGAGCAGTACTTC.

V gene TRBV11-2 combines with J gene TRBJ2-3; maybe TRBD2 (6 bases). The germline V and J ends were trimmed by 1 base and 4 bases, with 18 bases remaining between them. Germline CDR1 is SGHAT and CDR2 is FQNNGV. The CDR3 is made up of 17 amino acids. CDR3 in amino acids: CASSLAVSQTRADTQYF. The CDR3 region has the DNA TGTGCCAGCAGCTTAGCCGTCTCGCAGACTAGAGCAGATACGCAGTATTTT.

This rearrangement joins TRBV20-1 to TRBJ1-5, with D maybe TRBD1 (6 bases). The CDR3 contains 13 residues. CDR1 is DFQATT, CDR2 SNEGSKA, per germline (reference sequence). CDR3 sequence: CSLMTGGDQPQHF. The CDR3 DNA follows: TGCAGCCTCATGACAGGAGGTGATCAGCCCCAGCATTTT.

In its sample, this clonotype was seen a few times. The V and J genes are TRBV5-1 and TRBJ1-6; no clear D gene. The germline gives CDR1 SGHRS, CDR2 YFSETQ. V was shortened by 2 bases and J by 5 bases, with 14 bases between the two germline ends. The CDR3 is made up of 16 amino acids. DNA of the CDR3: TGCGCCAGCAGCTTCTCCGGCGGCTTGAATAATTCACCCCTCCACTTT. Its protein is CASSFSGGLNNSPLHF.

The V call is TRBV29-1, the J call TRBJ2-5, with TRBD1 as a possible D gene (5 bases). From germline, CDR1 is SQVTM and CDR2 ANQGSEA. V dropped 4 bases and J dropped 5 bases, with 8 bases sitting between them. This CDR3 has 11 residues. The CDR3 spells CSVGRDETQYF. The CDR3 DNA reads TGCAGCGTTGGCAGGGATGAGACCCAGTACTTC.

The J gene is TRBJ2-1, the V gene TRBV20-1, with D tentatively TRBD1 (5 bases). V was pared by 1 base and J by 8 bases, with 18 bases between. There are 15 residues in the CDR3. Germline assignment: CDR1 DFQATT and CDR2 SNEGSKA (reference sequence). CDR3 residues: CSARGIRDPKDEQFF. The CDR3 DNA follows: TGCAGTGCTAGAGGAATCAGGGATCCTAAGGATGAGCAGTTCTTC.

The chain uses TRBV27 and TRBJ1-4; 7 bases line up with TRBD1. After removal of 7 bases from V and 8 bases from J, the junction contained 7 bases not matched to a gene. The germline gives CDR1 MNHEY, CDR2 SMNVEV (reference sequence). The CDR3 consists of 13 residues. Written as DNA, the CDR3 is TGTGCCAGCAAGGGACAGTCTCGCGAAAAACTGTTTTTT. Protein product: CASKGQSREKLFF.

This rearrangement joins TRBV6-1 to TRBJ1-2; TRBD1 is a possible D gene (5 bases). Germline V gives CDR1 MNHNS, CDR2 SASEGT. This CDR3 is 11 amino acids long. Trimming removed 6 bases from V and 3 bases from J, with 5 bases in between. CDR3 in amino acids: CASSRDYGYTF. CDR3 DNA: TGTGCCAGCAGCAGGGACTATGGCTACACCTTC.

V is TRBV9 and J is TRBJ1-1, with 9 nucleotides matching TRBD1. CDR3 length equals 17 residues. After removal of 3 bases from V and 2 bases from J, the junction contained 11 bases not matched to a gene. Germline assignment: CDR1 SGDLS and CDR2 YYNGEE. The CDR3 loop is CASSGRQGERGNTEAFF. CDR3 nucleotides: TGTGCCAGCAGCGGAAGACAGGGGGAGAGAGGTAACACTGAAGCTTTCTTT.

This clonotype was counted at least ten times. The CDR3: CASRGLYYNEQFF. CDR3 sequence (DNA): TGTGCCAGCAGGGGATTATATTACAATGAGCAGTTCTTC. The rearrangement uses TRBV12-3 or TRBV12-4 and TRBJ2-1; no clear D. V was trimmed by 6 bases and J by 4 bases, leaving 10 bases between them. The CDR3 sequence is 13 residues long.